These 18 T cell receptor beta chains originate from one sample sequenced in a study of Graves' ophthalmopathy and Graves' hyperthyroidism. Amplified TCR beta CDR3 regions were obtained using RNA transcripts as template. First-round RT-PCR employed HTBI primers, with a second-round multiplex PCR after it. MiXCR, run by TCRdb on the multiplex PCR reads, gives a single entry per CDR3 protein. The sample records approximately 160,000 distinct CDR3 sequences, around 39% being singletons. The material sequenced was peripheral blood. The receptors come from a man aged 30 to 39 with Graves' ophthalmopathy.

This clonotype was seen at least ten times. The junction departs from germline at one end; a sequencing error may be responsible. The chain is built from TRBV7-2 and TRBJ1-5; D might be TRBD1 (5 bases). CDR1 SGHTA and CDR2 FQGNSA come from the germline V gene. The CDR3 has 13 residues. In nucleotides, the CDR3 is TGTGCCAGCAGCTCTGGACGACGACAGCCCCCGCATTTT. It yields the protein CASSSGRRQPPHF.

This clonotype was detected many times. This sequence joins TRBV27 and TRBJ1-5; TRBD1 might be the D (5 bases). The V gene's germline CDR1 is MNHEY and CDR2 SMNVEV (reference sequence). V was pared by 0 bases and J by 4 bases, with 10 bases between. The CDR3 length is 15 residues. The CDR3 region has the DNA TGTGCCAGCAGTTTATCTTGGGACCGTAATCAGCCCCAGCATTTT. Its protein is CASSLSWDRNQPQHF.

The chain combines TRBV6-1 with TRBJ1-3, with a weak D call TRBD1 (5 bases). The CDR3 length is 16 residues. Trimming left V 5 bases short and J 0 bases short, with 14 bases between. In germline, CDR1 is MNHNS, CDR2 SASEGT. The CDR3 nucleotides read TGTGCCAGCAGTCCGGAGCGGGGGGGCTCTGGAAACACCATATATTTT. This translates into CASSPERGGSGNTIYF.

This chain connects TRBV6-1 to TRBJ2-7; D gene unclear. This CDR3 spans 14 amino acids. V gave up 7 bases and J gave up 6 bases, with 19 bases separating them. Germline lookup yields CDR1 MNHNS and CDR2 SASEGT. The CDR3 DNA sequence: TGTGCCAGCAAAATTGTTCTCCTTGGTAGCGAGCAGTACTTC. Its protein product is CASKIVLLGSEQYF.

About this clonotype: Germline is not matched at one junction end, which may reflect a read error. The chain recombines TRBV28 with TRBJ1-2, with a weak D call TRBD1 (6 bases). Per germline, CDR1 MDHEN and CDR2 SYDVKM. The CDR3 totals 14 residues. CDR3 DNA sequence: TGTGTCAGCAGTTCGCAGGGGCGAGATTTCGGCTACACCTTC. Encoded protein: CVSSSQGRDFGYTF.

This clonotype showed up many times. V and J are TRBV7-9 and TRBJ2-7; 9 nucleotides match TRBD1. With V trimmed by 4 bases and J by 3 bases, 7 bases remained unmatched. Germline V gene sequence: CDR1 SEHNR, CDR2 FQNEAQ (reference sequence). CDR3 length: 15 residues. CDR3 sequence reads: CASSSRDRDVYEQYF. The CDR3 nucleotides are TGTGCCAGCAGCTCCCGGGACAGGGATGTCTACGAGCAGTACTTC.

This clonotype was found many times. The chain is built from TRBV12-3 or TRBV12-4 and TRBJ1-1; D might be TRBD1 (5 bases). This CDR3 is 18 amino acids long. Trimming took 6 bases from V and 8 from J, leaving 31 bases between them. The CDR3 is CASSPSGWEVPSNEEAFF. In DNA, the CDR3 is TGTGCCAGCAGCCCCTCAGGGTGGGAGGTCCCGTCTAACGAAGAAGCTTTCTTT.

This clonotype was counted many times. The chain is built from TRBV6-2 or TRBV6-3 and TRBJ1-5; a weak D match, TRBD1 (6 bases). Germline V gene data show CDR1 as MNHEY and CDR2 as SVGEGT. Between the trimmed V and J ends, which lost 4 bases and 6 bases, there was a span of 7 bases. The CDR3 sequence is 12 residues long. The CDR3 reads CASSSGVQPQHF. The CDR3 DNA reads TGTGCCAGCAGTTCAGGGGTTCAGCCCCAGCATTTT.

The chain recombines TRBV28 with TRBJ1-6, with TRBD1 matching over 9 bases. CDR3 length: 15 residues. Germline V gene data show CDR1 as MDHEN and CDR2 as SYDVKM. V lost 5 bases to trimming and J lost 7 bases; unmatched junction nucleotides: 6. Written as DNA, the CDR3 is TGTGCCAGCAGTGCCACGGGACAGGGAAATTCACCCCTCCACTTT. Translating gives CASSATGQGNSPLHF.

The table lists this clonotype with many counts. The chain joins TRBV28 to TRBJ2-7, with D possibly TRBD2 on 6 matching bases. The length of the CDR3 is 13 residues. Germline values: CDR1 MDHEN, CDR2 SYDVKM. Trimming shortened V by 4 bases and J by 4 bases, and 11 bases separated the two germline ends. CDR3 residues: CASSSAGPYEQYF. In DNA form, the CDR3 reads TGTGCCAGCAGTTCGGCGGGACCTTACGAGCAGTACTTC.

This clonotype was seen many times. The chain uses TRBV6-5 and TRBJ1-1; D not resolved. Germline CDR1 MNHEY, CDR2 SVGAGI. CDR3 size: 15 residues. V dropped 0 bases and J dropped 0 bases, with 8 bases sitting between them. The CDR3 coding sequence is TGTGCCAGCAGTTACTCGAACCGTATGAACACTGAAGCTTTCTTT. Protein product: CASSYSNRMNTEAFF.

This clonotype has at least ten counts. The chain uses TRBV27 and TRBJ2-7, with TRBD1 matching over 9 bases. The V gene's germline CDR1 is MNHEY and CDR2 SMNVEV (reference sequence). The CDR3 loop spans 13 amino acids. V lost 8 bases, J lost 6 bases, and 8 bases stayed unmatched. The CDR3 reads CASWQGQGLEQYF. CDR3 sequence (DNA): TGTGCCAGCTGGCAGGGACAGGGTCTCGAGCAGTACTTC.

This clonotype was picked up many times. The chain uses TRBV19 and TRBJ2-7, with 9 bases matching TRBD1. The CDR3 is 16 amino acids. Germline CDR1 LNHDA, CDR2 SQIVND (reference sequence). Unmatched junction bases numbered 11, after V lost 6 bases and J lost 2 bases. Here the CDR3 reads CASSRSGDRVAYEQYF. The CDR3 nucleotides read TGTGCCAGTAGCCGCAGCGGGGACAGGGTCGCCTACGAGCAGTACTTC.

This clonotype was seen ten or more times. This sequence joins TRBV4-2 and TRBJ2-7, with D possibly being TRBD1 (5 bases). V was shortened by 4 bases and J by 6 bases, with 16 bases between the two germline ends. The CDR3 has 14 residues. Germline CDR1 reads LGHNA; CDR2 reads YNFKEQ. In DNA, the CDR3 is TGTGCCAGCAGCCGGACATTAGGTGCGGCCGAGCAGTACTTC. This codes for CASSRTLGAAEQYF.

V usage is TRBV12-3 or TRBV12-4 and J usage is TRBJ2-7; tentatively, D is TRBD2 (5 bases). The CDR3 totals 13 residues. V was trimmed by 2 bases and J by 5 bases, leaving 10 bases between them. The CDR3 here is CASSLSPSNEQYF. CDR3 DNA: TGTGCCAGCAGTTTAAGTCCTAGCAACGAGCAGTACTTC.

This chain joins TRBV24-1 and TRBJ1-2; no reliable D call. The germline CDR1 and CDR2 sequences are KGHDR and SFDVKD. Trimming stripped 5 bases from V and 2 bases from J, with 5 bases between. CDR3 length: 12 residues. The CDR3 coding sequence is TGTGCCACCAGTGCCGAAAACTATGGCTACACCTTC. Translating gives CATSAENYGYTF.

This clonotype was seen many times. CDR3 nucleotide sequence: TGTGCCAGCAGTTACCGCGTCTCCTACGAGCAGTACTTC. It is translated as CASSYRVSYEQYF. The V and J genes are TRBV6-5 and TRBJ2-7; no definite D call. The V and J ends lost 2 bases and 0 bases respectively, with 5 bases between them. CDR1 and CDR2 (germline): MNHEY, SVGAGI. The CDR3 length is 13 residues.

In its sample, this clonotype was seen many times. The genes are TRBV5-6 and TRBJ1-1; D may be TRBD1 (6 bases). The ends were cut back, 0 bases at V and 10 bases at J, with 16 bases in the middle. The CDR3 loop spans 14 amino acids. The germline V gene encodes CDR1 SGHDT and CDR2 YYEEEE. The CDR3 sequence: CASSLVLVGGAAFF. In nucleotides, the CDR3 is TGTGCCAGCAGCTTGGTTCTTGTTGGGGGCGCAGCTTTCTTT.